The 8 T cell receptor beta chains in this list originate from one sample, sequenced in a study of regulatory T cells in long-lasting Graves disease. Arm-PCR of CDR3 regions with iRepertoire HTBI primers generated TCR beta libraries. From the multiplex PCR reads, TCRdb called clonotypes with MiXCR, one entry per CDR3 protein. The sample includes fewer than 500,000 distinct CDR3 sequences, roughly 16% seen only once; the top ten take 9.5% to 15%. Time point reported: newly diagnosed GD, antithyroid drugs for less than 3 months. Making the TCR library involved RNA that had been extracted from PBMCs. The same specimen was also included in a second study, on T cells in Graves' hyperthyroidism and ophthalmopathy.

The sequenced sample was peripheral blood mononuclear cells (PBMCs), obtained at new diagnosis, from a patient treated with antithyroid drugs. Source of these receptors: a man between 40 and 49 years old with Graves disease.

This clonotype has more than one count but fewer than ten. The chain employs TRBV20-1 and TRBJ1-4; 7 bases match TRBD1. The CDR3 runs to 15 residues. In germline, CDR1 is DFQATT, CDR2 SNEGSKA (reference sequence). V was clipped by 3 bases and J by 6 bases; unmatched bases: 10. The CDR3 coding sequence is TGCAGTGCTAGCCCCCCGACAGGGAAGGATGAAAAACTGTTTTTT. Residues: CSASPPTGKDEKLFF.

This clonotype was seen more than once but under ten times. The rearrangement links TRBV27 to TRBJ2-7, with 7 nucleotides matching TRBD1. The CDR3 sequence is 14 residues long. Germline-derived CDR1 and CDR2 are MNHEY and SMNVEV (reference sequence). V lost 6 bases, J lost 3 bases, and 8 bases stayed unmatched. CDR3 in DNA: TGTGCCAGCAGAACCGGGACAGCTTACTACGAGCAGTACTTC. Protein product: CASRTGTAYYEQYF.

At least ten counts were recorded for this clonotype. The J gene is TRBJ2-7, the V gene TRBV7-9; 12 bases line up with TRBD2. This CDR3 has 14 residues. J gave up 3 bases and V 4 bases, and 1 base lay outside the gene matches. Per germline, CDR1 SEHNR and CDR2 FQNEAQ (reference sequence). CDR3 loop: CASSSSGRVYEQYF. DNA for the CDR3: TGTGCCAGCAGCTCTAGCGGGAGGGTCTACGAGCAGTACTTC.

The gene calls are TRBV28 and TRBJ2-1; 10 bases are a match to TRBD2. Germline loops: CDR1 MDHEN, CDR2 SYDVKM. The ends lost 6 bases at V and 8 bases at J; junction bases unmatched: 10. The CDR3 totals 15 residues. In nucleotides, the CDR3 is TGTGCCAGCAGCTCCCCTAGCGGGAGTAGGTATGAGCAGTTCTTC. Its protein is CASSSPSGSRYEQFF.

This clonotype appeared a few times. The CDR3 loop is CSALLAGAAYEQYF. In DNA form, the CDR3 reads TGCAGCGCCTTACTAGCGGGAGCCGCCTACGAGCAGTACTTC. V and J are TRBV29-1 and TRBJ2-7; 11 nucleotides line up with TRBD2. V lost 7 bases, J lost 2 bases, and 7 bases stayed unmatched. The CDR3 is 14 amino acids. Germline V gives CDR1 SQVTM, CDR2 ANQGSEA.

This clonotype appeared a few times. An end of the junction does not agree with germline; a read error may underlie this. This chain links TRBV5-1 with TRBJ1-1; TRBD1 is a possible D gene (6 bases). CDR3 size: 13 residues. Germline lookup yields CDR1 SGHRS and CDR2 YFSETQ. Here the CDR3 DNA reads TGCGCCAGCAGCGGAACAGGGAGGTTTGAAACTTTCTTT. Amino acids: CASSGTGRFETFF.

This clonotype was observed many times. The chain recombines TRBV20-1 with TRBJ2-1; 9 nucleotides line up with TRBD2. The CDR3 consists of 16 residues. Germline CDR1 is DFQATT and CDR2 is SNEGSKA (reference sequence). Trimming removed 4 bases from V and 0 bases from J; junction bases left unmatched: 7. This chain's CDR3 is CSANSLAGSSYNEQFF. CDR3 coding DNA: TGCAGTGCTAATTCTCTAGCGGGAAGCTCCTACAATGAGCAGTTCTTC.

This clonotype has at least ten counts. This chain uses TRBV27 with TRBJ1-1; weak D call: TRBD1 (6 bases). Germline loops: CDR1 MNHEY, CDR2 SMNVEV (reference sequence). The V and J ends lost 1 base and 3 bases respectively, with 12 bases between them. The CDR3 contains 15 residues. The CDR3 reads CASSLFGTRDTEAFF. In nucleotides, the CDR3 is TGTGCCAGCAGTTTATTCGGGACAAGGGACACTGAAGCTTTCTTT.